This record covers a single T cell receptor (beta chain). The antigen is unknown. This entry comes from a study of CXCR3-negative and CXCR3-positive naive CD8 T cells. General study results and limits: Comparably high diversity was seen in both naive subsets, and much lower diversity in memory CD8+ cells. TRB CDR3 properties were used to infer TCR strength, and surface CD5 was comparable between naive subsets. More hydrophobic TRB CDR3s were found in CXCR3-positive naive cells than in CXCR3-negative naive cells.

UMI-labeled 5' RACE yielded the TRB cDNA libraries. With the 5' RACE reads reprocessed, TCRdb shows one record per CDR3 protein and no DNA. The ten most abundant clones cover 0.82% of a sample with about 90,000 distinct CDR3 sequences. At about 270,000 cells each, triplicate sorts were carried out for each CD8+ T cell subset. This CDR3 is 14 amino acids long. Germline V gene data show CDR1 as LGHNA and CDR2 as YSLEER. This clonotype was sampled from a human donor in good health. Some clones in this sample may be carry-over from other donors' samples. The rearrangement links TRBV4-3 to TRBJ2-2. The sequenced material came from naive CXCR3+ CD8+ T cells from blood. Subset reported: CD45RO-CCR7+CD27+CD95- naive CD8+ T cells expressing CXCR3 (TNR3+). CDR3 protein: CASKAGSNTGELFF.